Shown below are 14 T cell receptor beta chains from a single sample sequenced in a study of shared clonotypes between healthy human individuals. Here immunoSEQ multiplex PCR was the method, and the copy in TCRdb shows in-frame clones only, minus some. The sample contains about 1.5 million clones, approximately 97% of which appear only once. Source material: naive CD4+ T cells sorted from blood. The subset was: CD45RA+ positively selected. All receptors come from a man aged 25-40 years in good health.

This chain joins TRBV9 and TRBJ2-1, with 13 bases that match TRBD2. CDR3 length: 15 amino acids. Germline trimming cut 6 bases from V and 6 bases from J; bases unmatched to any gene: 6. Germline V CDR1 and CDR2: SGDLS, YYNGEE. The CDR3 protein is CASTQRTSGSNEQFF. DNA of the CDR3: TGTGCCAGCACCCAAAGGACTAGCGGGAGCAATGAGCAGTTCTTC.

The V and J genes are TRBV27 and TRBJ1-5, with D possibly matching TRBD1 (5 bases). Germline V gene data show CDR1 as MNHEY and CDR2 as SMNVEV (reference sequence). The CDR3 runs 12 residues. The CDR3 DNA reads TGTGCAAGTGGGGGTTTCGGACAGCCCCAGCATTTT. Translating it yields CASGGFGQPQHF.

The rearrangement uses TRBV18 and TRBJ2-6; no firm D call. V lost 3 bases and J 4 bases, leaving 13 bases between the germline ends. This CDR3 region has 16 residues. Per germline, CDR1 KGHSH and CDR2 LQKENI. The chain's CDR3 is CASSPVGTPGANVLTF. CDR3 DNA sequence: TGTGCCAGCTCACCTGTGGGAACCCCCGGGGCCAACGTCCTGACTTTC.

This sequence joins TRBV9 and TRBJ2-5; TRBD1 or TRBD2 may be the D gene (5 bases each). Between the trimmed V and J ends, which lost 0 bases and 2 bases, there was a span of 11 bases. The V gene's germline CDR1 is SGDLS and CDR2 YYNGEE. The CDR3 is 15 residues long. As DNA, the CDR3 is TGTGCCAGCAGCGTAGATCGGGGCAGGCAAGAGACCCAGTACTTC. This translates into CASSVDRGRQETQYF.

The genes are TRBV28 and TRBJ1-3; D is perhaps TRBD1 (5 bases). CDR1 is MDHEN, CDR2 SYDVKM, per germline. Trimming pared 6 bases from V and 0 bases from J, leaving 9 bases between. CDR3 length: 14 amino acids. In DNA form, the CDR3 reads TGTGCCAGCAGCGACAGTCCCTCTGGAAACACCATATATTTT. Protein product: CASSDSPSGNTIYF.

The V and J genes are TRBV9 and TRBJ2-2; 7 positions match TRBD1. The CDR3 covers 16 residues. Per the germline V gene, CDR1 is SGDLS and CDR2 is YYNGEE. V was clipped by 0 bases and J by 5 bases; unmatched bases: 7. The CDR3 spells CASSVVPKTGTGELFF. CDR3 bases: TGTGCCAGCAGCGTAGTCCCCAAGACAGGGACCGGGGAGCTGTTTTTT.

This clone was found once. The CDR3 loop reads CASSLWDTQAQFF. The CDR3 nucleotides read TGCGCCAGCAGCTTGTGGGACACACAGGCGCAGTTCTTC. The V call is TRBV5-1, the J call TRBJ2-1, with D perhaps matching TRBD1 (6 bases). V lost 1 base to trimming and J lost 12 bases, with 14 bases between them. The CDR3 contains 13 residues. Germline CDR1 reads SGHRS; CDR2 reads YFSETQ. The full variable domain, in which reference TRBV5-1 and TRBJ2-1 provide the parts outside the CDR3, is KAGVTQTPRYLIKTRGQQVTLSCSPISGHRSVSWYQQTPGQGLQFLFEYFSETQRNKGNFPGRFSGRQFSNSRSEMNVSTLELGDSALYLCASSLWDTQAQFFGPGTRLTVL.

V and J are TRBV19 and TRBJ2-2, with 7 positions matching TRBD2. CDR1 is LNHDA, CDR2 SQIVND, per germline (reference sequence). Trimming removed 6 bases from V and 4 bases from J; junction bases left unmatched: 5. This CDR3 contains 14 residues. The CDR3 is CASSGLVSTGELFF. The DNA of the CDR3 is TGTGCCAGTAGCGGACTAGTAAGCACCGGGGAGCTGTTTTTT. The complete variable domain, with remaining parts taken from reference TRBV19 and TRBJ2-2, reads DGGITQSPKYLFRKEGQNVTLSCEQNLNHDAMYWYRQDPGQGLRLIYYSQIVNDFQKGDIAEGYSVSREKKESFPLTVTSAQKNPTAFYLCASSGLVSTGELFFGEGSRLTVL.

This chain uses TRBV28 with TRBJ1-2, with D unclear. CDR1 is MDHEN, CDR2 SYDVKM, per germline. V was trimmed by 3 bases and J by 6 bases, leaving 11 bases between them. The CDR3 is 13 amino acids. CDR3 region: CASSFAGTDGYTF. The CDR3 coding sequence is TGTGCCAGCAGTTTTGCGGGAACCGATGGCTACACCTTC.

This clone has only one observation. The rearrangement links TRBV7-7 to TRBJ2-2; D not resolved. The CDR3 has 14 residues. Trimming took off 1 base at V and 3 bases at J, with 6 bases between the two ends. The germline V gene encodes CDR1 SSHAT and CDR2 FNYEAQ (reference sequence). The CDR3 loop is CASSLGWDTGELFF. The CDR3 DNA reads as TGTGCCAGCAGCTTAGGATGGGACACCGGGGAGCTGTTTTTT.

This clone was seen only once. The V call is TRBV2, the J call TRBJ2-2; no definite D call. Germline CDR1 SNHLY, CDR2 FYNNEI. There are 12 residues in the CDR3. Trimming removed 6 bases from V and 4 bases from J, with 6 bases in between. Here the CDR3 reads CASRVPTGELFF. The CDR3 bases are TGTGCCAGCAGGGTACCCACCGGGGAGCTGTTTTTT.

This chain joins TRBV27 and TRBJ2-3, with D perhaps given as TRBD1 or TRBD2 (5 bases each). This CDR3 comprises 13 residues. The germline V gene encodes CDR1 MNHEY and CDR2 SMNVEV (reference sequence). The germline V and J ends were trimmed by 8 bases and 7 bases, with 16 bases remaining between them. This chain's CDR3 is CASLLIGTHTQYF. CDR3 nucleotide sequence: TGTGCCAGCCTTTTGATTGGGACCCATACGCAGTATTTT.

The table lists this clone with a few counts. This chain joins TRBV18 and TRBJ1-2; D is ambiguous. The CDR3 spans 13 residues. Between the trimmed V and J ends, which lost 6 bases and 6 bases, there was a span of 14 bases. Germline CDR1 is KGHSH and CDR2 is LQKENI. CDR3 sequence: CASSPRAGDGYTF. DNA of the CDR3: TGTGCCAGCTCCCCCCGAGCTGGGGATGGCTACACCTTC. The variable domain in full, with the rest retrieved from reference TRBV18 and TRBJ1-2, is NAGVMQNPRHLVRRRGQEARLRCSPMKGHSHVYWYRQLPEEGLKFMVYLQKENIIDESGMPKERFSAEFPKEGPSILRIQQVVRGDSAAYFCASSPRAGDGYTFGSGTRLTVV.

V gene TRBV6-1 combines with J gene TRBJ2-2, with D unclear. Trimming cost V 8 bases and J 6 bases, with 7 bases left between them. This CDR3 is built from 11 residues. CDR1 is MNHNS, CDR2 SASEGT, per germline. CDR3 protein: CASPRAGELFF. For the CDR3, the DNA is TGTGCCAGCCCCCGAGCCGGGGAGCTGTTTTTT.